This TCR beta chain was obtained from a study of blood T cell repertoires in COVID-19. Whole-study context: Acute and convalescent COVID-19 specimens originated in the United States, Italy and Spain.

Trimming shortened V by 6 bases and J by 4 bases, and 15 bases separated the two germline ends. This CDR3 is built from 14 residues. The germline gives CDR1 MDHEN, CDR2 SYDVKM. The method was immunoSEQ multiplex PCR; TCRdb's version includes in-frame clones alone and lacks a portion of them. The sample consists of around 140,000 clones, roughly 88% of them appearing once. The TCR comes from a woman between 50 and 59 years old with acute or convalescent COVID-19. The V and J genes are TRBV28 and TRBJ2-5; D is perhaps TRBD1 (5 bases). Sequencing input: peripheral blood. The CDR3 loop is CASRIVTDPETQYF. CDR3 in DNA: TGTGCCAGCAGGATCGTGACAGACCCAGAGACCCAGTACTTC.